These 27 T cell receptor beta chains originate from one sample sequenced in a study of regulatory T cells in long-lasting Graves disease (dated by TCRdb to 2020 to 2023). The library was obtained by multiplex PCR. For sequencing, an Illumina HiSeq 4000 was employed. iRepertoire HTBI primers and Arm-PCR amplification of CDR3 regions were used to construct TCR beta libraries. TCRdb trimmed public reads at Q25 via fastp, called clones via MiXCR and kept in-frame beta chains. Each entry is one CDR3 protein sequence, shown with its most common DNA and genes. This sample lists about 290,000 distinct CDR3 sequences; around 20% were detected once. Just over 55% of the sample is taken by the ten largest. Sample time point, as interpreted from the label and publication: persistent/refractory GD, antithyroid drugs over 5 years with positive TRAb. RNA was extracted from PBMCs in TRIzol for both TCR sequencing and RNA sequencing.

The sample was peripheral blood mononuclear cells (PBMCs), taken when the disease was refractory, from a patient treated with antithyroid drugs. The receptor source for this set is a female donor with Graves disease.

This clonotype was counted at least ten times. The genes are TRBV24-1 and TRBJ2-7; 13 nucleotides agree with TRBD2. This CDR3 is built from 18 residues. Trimming removed 3 bases from V and 2 bases from J; junction bases left unmatched: 9. Per germline, CDR1 KGHDR and CDR2 SFDVKD. DNA for the CDR3: TGTGCCACCAGTGATGGGACTAGCGGGGAGAAGGGGGCCTACGAGCAGTACTTC. It translates to CATSDGTSGEKGAYEQYF.

The chain employs TRBV19 and TRBJ1-5, with D perhaps TRBD1 (6 bases). The CDR3 spans 15 residues. Trimming shortened V by 4 bases and J by 6 bases, and 16 bases separated the two germline ends. Per germline, CDR1 LNHDA and CDR2 SQIVND (reference sequence). The CDR3 region is CASSTLNRVAQPQHF. The CDR3 DNA reads as TGTGCCAGTAGTACCTTAAACAGGGTTGCTCAGCCCCAGCATTTT.

This chain uses TRBV7-9 with TRBJ2-7; 7 bases agree with TRBD1. The CDR3 spans 15 residues. Germline lookup yields CDR1 SEHNR and CDR2 FQNEAQ (reference sequence). V lost 1 base to trimming and J lost 6 bases; unmatched junction nucleotides: 9. The CDR3 spells CASSLVQGSGGEQYF. For the CDR3, the DNA is TGTGCCAGCAGCTTAGTACAGGGGTCCGGTGGCGAGCAGTACTTC. The full variable domain, in which reference TRBV7-9 and TRBJ2-7 provide the parts outside the CDR3, is DTGVSQNPRHKITKRGQNVTFRCDPISEHNRLYWYRQTLGQGPEFLTYFQNEAQLEKSRLLSDRFSAERPKGSFSTLEIQRTEQGDSAMYLCASSLVQGSGGEQYFGPGTRLTVT.

In this sample, this clonotype turned up many times. The chain uses TRBV7-8 and TRBJ1-5; 8 positions match TRBD1. The CDR3 spans 13 residues. V was pared by 4 bases and J by 6 bases, with 2 bases of the junction left unmatched. The germline V gene encodes CDR1 SGHVS and CDR2 FQNEAQ. This chain's CDR3 is CASSYQGAQPQHF. The DNA for the CDR3 is TGTGCCAGCAGCTACCAGGGGGCTCAGCCCCAGCATTTT.

This clonotype was observed many times. The chain is built from TRBV20-1 and TRBJ2-5; 11 nucleotides match TRBD2. Germline V lookup: CDR1 DFQATT, CDR2 SNEGSKA (reference sequence). The CDR3 runs to 14 residues. The V gene end was trimmed by 3 bases and the J gene end by 5 bases; junction bases not matched to a gene: 5. The CDR3 loop reads CSARVLAGGETQYF. The DNA of the CDR3 is TGCAGTGCTAGGGTGTTAGCGGGAGGGGAGACCCAGTACTTC.

This clonotype was picked up many times. V usage is TRBV10-3 and J usage is TRBJ2-7; 7 nucleotides line up with TRBD1. Trimming cost V 0 bases and J 6 bases; bases outside gene matches: 2. The CDR3 is 13 amino acids. CDR1 and CDR2 from the germline V gene are ENHRY and SYGVKD. The CDR3 region has the DNA TGTGCCATCAGTGAGTCGACAGGGACCGAGCAGTACTTC. It yields the protein CAISESTGTEQYF.

This clonotype was seen a few times. This sequence joins TRBV11-1 and TRBJ2-2; D gene uncertain. Germline V CDR1 and CDR2: SGHAT, FQDESV (reference sequence). V was pared by 3 bases and J by 2 bases, with 10 bases between. CDR3 length: 15 residues. The CDR3 loop reads CASSFFGPNTGELFF. The CDR3 region has the DNA TGTGCCAGCAGCTTCTTTGGGCCAAACACCGGGGAGCTGTTTTTT.

This clonotype has only a few counts. The V call is TRBV19, the J call TRBJ1-5; no reliable D call. Germline V gene lookup returns CDR1 LNHDA and CDR2 SQIVND (reference sequence). This CDR3 region has 15 residues. The V end was cut by 4 bases, the J end by 4 bases, with 14 bases between. The CDR3 loop is CASSKVRAKNQPQHF. In DNA form, the CDR3 reads TGTGCCAGTAGTAAAGTTAGAGCGAAGAATCAGCCCCAGCATTTT.

This clonotype was seen ten or more times. This rearrangement joins TRBV30 to TRBJ2-1; 8 nucleotides align to TRBD1. The CDR3 is 11 amino acids. The germline CDR1 and CDR2 sequences are GTSNPN and SVGIG (reference sequence). With V trimmed by 4 bases and J by 8 bases, 1 base remained unmatched. As DNA, the CDR3 is TGTGCCTGGACAGGGGGCCATGAGCAGTTCTTC. This encodes CAWTGGHEQFF.

The sample holds a few counts of this clonotype. V usage is TRBV27 and J usage is TRBJ2-7; the D gene could be TRBD1 or TRBD2 (5 bases each). This CDR3 region has 14 residues. The germline V and J ends were trimmed by 6 bases and 3 bases, with 15 bases remaining between them. The germline gives CDR1 MNHEY, CDR2 SMNVEV (reference sequence). CDR3 residues: CASSRAGTIYEQYF. The CDR3 region has the DNA TGTGCCAGCAGCCGAGCCGGGACGATCTACGAGCAGTACTTC.

This clonotype was seen a few times. With a much larger clone just one base away, this may be a read error. The V call is TRBV7-2, the J call TRBJ1-5, with a weak D call TRBD1 (6 bases). The CDR3 loop spans 17 amino acids. Germline lookup yields CDR1 SGHTA and CDR2 FQGNSA. V was pared by 1 base and J by 7 bases, with 20 bases between. CDR3 region: CASSLGTRGITSQPQHF. The CDR3 nucleotides read TGTGCCAGCAGCTTAGGAACAAGGGGGATTACGAGCCAGCCCCAGCATTTT.

Notes on this clonotype: The junction does not match germline at one end; this may be a read error. The chain links TRBV7-7 to TRBJ2-3; the D is unclear. This CDR3 spans 13 amino acids. Germline V gene data show CDR1 as SSHAT and CDR2 as FNYEAQ (reference sequence). CDR3 in amino acids: CASSFHSTDTQYF. DNA of the CDR3: TGTGCTAGCAGCTTCCACAGCACAGATACGCAGTATTTT.

This clonotype was seen a handful of times. The chain uses TRBV6-2 or TRBV6-3 and TRBJ1-4; D gene uncertain. The CDR3 spans 18 residues. The germline V gene encodes CDR1 MNHEY and CDR2 SVGEGT. With 1 base removed from V and 0 bases from J, the gap between germline ends came to 15 bases. As DNA, the CDR3 is TGTGCCAGCAGTTACTGGCAAGAAACTACGGCAACTAATGAAAAACTGTTTTTT. This translates into CASSYWQETTATNEKLFF.

J is TRBJ2-2 and V is TRBV28; tentative D call: TRBD2 (6 bases). The CDR3 has 13 residues. From germline, CDR1 is MDHEN and CDR2 SYDVKM. V lost 7 bases to trimming and J lost 5 bases, with 11 bases between them. The CDR3 sequence: CASTARGTGELFF. In nucleotides, the CDR3 is TGTGCCAGCACCGCCCGGGGGACCGGGGAGCTGTTTTTT.

The chain combines TRBV6-2 or TRBV6-3 with TRBJ2-1; D unclear. The V and J ends lost 5 bases and 3 bases respectively, with 17 bases between them. Germline-derived CDR1 and CDR2 are MNHEY and SVGEGT. CDR3 length equals 16 residues. The CDR3 sequence is CASSEAGQAGYNEQFF. The CDR3 region has the DNA TGTGCCAGCAGTGAAGCTGGCCAGGCCGGCTACAATGAGCAGTTCTTC.

The rearrangement links TRBV4-3 to TRBJ2-6; D gene uncertain. Germline V CDR1 and CDR2: LGHNA, YSLEER. V lost 4 bases and J lost 1, with 8 bases in between. The CDR3 has 15 residues. The CDR3, as DNA: TGCGCCAGCAGCCCAGATAGGTCTGGGGCCAACGTCCTGACTTTC. Protein sequence: CASSPDRSGANVLTF.

This clonotype came up many times. V usage is TRBV28 and J usage is TRBJ2-7, with D possibly being TRBD1 (6 bases). The CDR3 runs to 19 residues. Germline CDR1 is MDHEN and CDR2 is SYDVKM. V lost 2 bases, J lost 0 bases, and 23 bases lay in between. CDR3 DNA sequence: TGTGCCAGCAGTTTAGATCGCGTCCCGGACAGTCTAAGCTCCTACGAGCAGTACTTC. Encoded protein: CASSLDRVPDSLSSYEQYF.

V is TRBV9 and J is TRBJ2-3, with 8 positions matching TRBD2. The CDR3 is made up of 12 amino acids. Looked up from germline, CDR1 is SGDLS and CDR2 is YYNGEE. The V gene end was trimmed by 6 bases and the J gene end by 4 bases; junction bases not matched to a gene: 1. CDR3 in DNA: TGTGCCAGCAAGCGGGAGTCAGATACGCAGTATTTT. It is translated as CASKRESDTQYF.

This clonotype occurred a few times. The chain couples TRBV20-1 to TRBJ2-7; TRBD1 might be the D (5 bases). Germline CDR1 is DFQATT and CDR2 is SNEGSKA (reference sequence). The V end was cut by 5 bases, the J end by 2 bases, with 22 bases between. The length of the CDR3 is 16 residues. The CDR3 sequence: CSAEAVGRTSPYEQYF. CDR3 nucleotides: TGCAGTGCTGAAGCAGTTGGGCGGACATCCCCCTACGAGCAGTACTTC.

The sample holds many counts of this clonotype. The genes are TRBV28 and TRBJ1-4; D might be TRBD1 (5 bases). V lost 2 bases and J lost 4, with 8 bases in between. There are 14 residues in the CDR3. Germline CDR1 reads MDHEN; CDR2 reads SYDVKM. The CDR3: CASSLRGSNEKLFF. CDR3 DNA: TGTGCCAGCAGTTTACGGGGGAGTAATGAAAAACTGTTTTTT.

This clonotype was found many times. The chain carries TRBV6-5 and TRBJ2-4; D is ambiguous. The V end lost 2 bases, the J end lost 2 bases, and 13 bases lay between the germline ends. This CDR3 is 16 amino acids long. CDR1 and CDR2 (germline): MNHEY, SVGAGI. This CDR3 reads CASSYVGVQPKNIQYF. CDR3 DNA: TGTGCCAGCAGTTACGTGGGCGTGCAACCCAAAAACATTCAGTACTTC.

This clonotype was recorded a few times. The chain couples TRBV29-1 to TRBJ2-1; D unresolved. CDR1 and CDR2 from the germline V gene are SQVTM and ANQGSEA. The length of the CDR3 is 14 residues. Trimming shortened V by 5 bases and J by 10 bases, and 21 bases separated the two germline ends. The CDR3 sequence is CSVRQPNLGDEQFF. DNA for the CDR3: TGCAGCGTTCGACAACCGAACCTAGGTGACGAGCAGTTCTTC.

This clonotype was seen ten or more times. V is TRBV11-2 and J is TRBJ1-1, with D possibly matching TRBD1 (6 bases). Germline assignment: CDR1 SGHAT and CDR2 FQNNGV. The CDR3 sequence is 13 residues long. V dropped 8 bases and J dropped 4 bases, with 14 bases sitting between them. The CDR3 nucleotides are TGTGCCAGCGCTCGGGGGGCGGTCACTGAAGCTTTCTTT. As protein: CASARGAVTEAFF. The whole variable domain, filled in from reference TRBV11-2 and TRBJ1-1, reads EAGVAQSPRYKIIEKRQSVAFWCNPISGHATLYWYQQILGQGPKLLIQFQNNGVVDDSQLPKDRFSAERLKGVDSTLKIQPAKLEDSAVYLCASARGAVTEAFFGQGTRLTVV.

J is TRBJ2-2 and V is TRBV6-2 or TRBV6-3, with unresolved D. Germline V CDR1 and CDR2: MNHEY, SVGEGT. The CDR3 has 11 amino acids. V was cut by 8 bases and J by 3 bases, with 4 bases left in between. The CDR3 sequence is CASGHTGELFF. Written as DNA, the CDR3 is TGTGCCAGCGGACACACCGGGGAGCTGTTTTTT.

This chain joins TRBV29-1 and TRBJ2-7; D remains unclear. Trimming stripped 4 bases from V and 4 bases from J, with 14 bases between. Germline V gene data show CDR1 as SQVTM and CDR2 as ANQGSEA. CDR3 size: 13 residues. The CDR3 is CSVVDSSFYEQYF. CDR3 coding DNA: TGCAGCGTTGTTGACTCCTCTTTTTACGAGCAGTACTTC.

This clonotype showed up just a few times. The chain employs TRBV5-1 and TRBJ1-2, with TRBD1 matching 8 bases. This CDR3 region has 15 residues. V dropped 1 base and J dropped 2; count of bases not matched to a gene: 4. Germline CDR1 SGHRS, CDR2 YFSETQ. CDR3 nucleotides: TGCGCCAGCAGCTTGTTGCAGGGGGCGAACTATGGCTACACCTTC. Protein: CASSLLQGANYGYTF.

This clonotype came up many times. The chain uses TRBV2 and TRBJ2-3, with 9 positions matching TRBD2. This CDR3 is 15 amino acids long. In germline, CDR1 is SNHLY, CDR2 FYNNEI. J was trimmed by 2 bases and V by 4 bases; bases with no gene match: 4. CDR3 protein: CASSGTSAVTDTQYF. Written as DNA, the CDR3 is TGTGCCAGCAGTGGGACTAGCGCAGTCACAGATACGCAGTATTTT. The whole variable domain, filled in from reference TRBV2 and TRBJ2-3, reads EPEVTQTPSHQVTQMGQEVILRCVPISNHLYFYWYRQILGQKVEFLVSFYNNEISEKSEIFDDQFSVERPDGSNFTLKIRSTKLEDSAMYFCASSGTSAVTDTQYFGPGTRLTVL.